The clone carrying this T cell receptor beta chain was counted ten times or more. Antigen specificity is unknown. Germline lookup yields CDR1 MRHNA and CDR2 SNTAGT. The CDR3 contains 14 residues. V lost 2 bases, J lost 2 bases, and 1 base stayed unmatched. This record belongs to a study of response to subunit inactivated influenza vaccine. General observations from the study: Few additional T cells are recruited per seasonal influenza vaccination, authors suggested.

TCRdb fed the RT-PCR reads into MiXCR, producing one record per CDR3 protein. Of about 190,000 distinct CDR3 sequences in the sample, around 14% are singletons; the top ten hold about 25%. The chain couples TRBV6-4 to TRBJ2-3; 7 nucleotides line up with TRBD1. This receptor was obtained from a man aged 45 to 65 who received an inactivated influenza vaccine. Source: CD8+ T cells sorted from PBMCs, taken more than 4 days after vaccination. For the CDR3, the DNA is TGTGCCAGCAGTGACGGGACAGCCACAGATACGCAGTATTTT. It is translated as CASSDGTATDTQYF.